This TCR beta chain appears in the sequencing data of a study of T cells expressing NK-cell markers. Turning to the study itself: Sorted T-cell subsets CD3+CD56+NKG2C+, CD3+CD56+NKG2C- and CD3+CD56-NKG2C+ were TCR beta-sequenced. Study-wide points: HCMV specificity of the expanded NKG2C+ T cell clones stayed unclear.

The CDR3 contains 16 residues. Germline values: CDR1 SGHTA, CDR2 FQGNSA. Comment on this clonotype: Its antigen remains unidentified.

With UMIs, 5'RACE template switching was used to make TCR beta cDNA. After re-calling the 5' RACE reads, TCRdb lists one entry per CDR3 protein, DNA absent. The specimen's table records fewer than 400,000 distinct CDR3 sequences. V is TRBV7-2 and J is TRBJ2-3; TCRdb's D call, TRBD1, is unchecked because there is no DNA. The TCR originated in a man between 18 and 69 years old in good health. The sample consisted of blood T cells: a sorted CD56 or NKG2C T cell subset, CD4+ or CD8+ T cells, or bulk PBMC T cells (not recorded which). The CDR3 region is CASRSVGGFSTDTQYF.